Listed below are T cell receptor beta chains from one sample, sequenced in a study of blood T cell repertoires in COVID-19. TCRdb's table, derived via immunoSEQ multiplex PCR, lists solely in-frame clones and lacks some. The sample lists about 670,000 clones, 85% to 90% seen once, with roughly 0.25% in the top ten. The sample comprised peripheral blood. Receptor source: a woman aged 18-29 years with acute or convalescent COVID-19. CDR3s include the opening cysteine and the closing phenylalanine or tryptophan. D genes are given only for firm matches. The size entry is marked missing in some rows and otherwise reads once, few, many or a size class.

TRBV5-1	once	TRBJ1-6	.	CASSFSGSPLHF	TGCGCCAGCAGCTTTTCGGGTTCACCCCTCCACTTT
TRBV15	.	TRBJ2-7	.	CATSSPVSYEQYF	TGTGCCACCAGCAGTCCTGTCTCCTACGAGCAGTACTTC
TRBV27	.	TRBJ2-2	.	CASTQELGGATELFF	TGTGCCAGCACTCAGGAATTGGGGGGGGCCACGGAGCTGTTTTTT
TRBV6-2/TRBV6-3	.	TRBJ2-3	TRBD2	CASSGTSGGPDTQYF	TGTGCCAGCAGTGGGACTAGCGGGGGACCCGATACGCAGTATTTT
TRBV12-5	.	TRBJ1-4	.	CASGLTPGSPNEKLFF	TGTGCTAGTGGTTTGACCCCTGGTAGTCCTAATGAAAAACTGTTTTTT
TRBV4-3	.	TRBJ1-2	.	CASSQDKIAGSHSYGYTF	TGCGCCAGCAGCCAAGATAAAATTGCGGGATCCCATTCTTATGGCTACACCTTC
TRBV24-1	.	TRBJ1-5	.	CATSEGTRGLGNQPQHF	TGTGCCACCAGTGAGGGGACTAGGGGTTTGGGCAATCAGCCCCAGCATTTT
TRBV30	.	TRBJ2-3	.	CAWREGRRTQYF	TGTGCCTGGAGGGAGGGACGGCGGACGCAGTATTTT
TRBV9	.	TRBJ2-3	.	CASSAGGDRWADTQYF	TGTGCCAGCAGCGCTGGGGGGGACAGGTGGGCAGATACGCAGTATTTT
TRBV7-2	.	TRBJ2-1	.	CASCRTGVGTYNEQFF	TGTGCCAGCTGCAGAACGGGGGTGGGAACCTACAATGAGCAGTTCTTC
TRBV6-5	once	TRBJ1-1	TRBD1	CASRQGGIAFF	TGTGCCAGCAGACAGGGGGGGATAGCTTTCTTT
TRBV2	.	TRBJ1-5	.	CASMGTRRGGRNNQPQHF	TGTGCCAGCATGGGCACCCGGCGGGGGGGTAGGAACAATCAGCCCCAGCATTTT
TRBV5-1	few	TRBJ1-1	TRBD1	CASSRSDRANTEAFF	TGCGCCAGCAGCCGATCCGACAGGGCGAACACTGAAGCTTTCTTT
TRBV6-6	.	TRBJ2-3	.	CASSYSRRNTQYF	TGTGCCAGCAGTTACTCGCGTCGCAATACGCAGTATTTT
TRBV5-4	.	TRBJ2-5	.	CASSDPGYGETQYF	TGTGCCAGCTCGGACCCAGGGTACGGGGAGACCCAGTACTTC
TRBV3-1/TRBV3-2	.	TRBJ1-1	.	CASSRGQYTEAFF	TGTGCCAGCAGCCGAGGACAGTACACTGAAGCTTTCTTT
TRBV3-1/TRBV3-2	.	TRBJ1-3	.	CASSQGRVFTGNTIYF	TGTGCCAGCAGCCAAGGCAGGGTCTTTACTGGAAACACCATATATTTT
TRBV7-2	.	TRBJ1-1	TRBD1	CASSFTRGRYTEAFF	TGTGCCAGCAGCTTCACCAGGGGGAGGTACACTGAAGCTTTCTTT
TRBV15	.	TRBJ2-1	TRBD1	CATSRVRTGAHEQFF	TGTGCCACCAGCAGAGTCAGGACAGGGGCTCATGAGCAGTTCTTC
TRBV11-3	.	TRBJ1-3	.	CASSQGSSGNTIYF	TGTGCCAGCAGCCAGGGTAGCTCTGGAAACACCATATATTTT
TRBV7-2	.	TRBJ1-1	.	CASSFGGDAFF	TGTGCCAGCAGCTTTGGCGGCGACGCTTTCTTT
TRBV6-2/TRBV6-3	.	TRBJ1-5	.	CASSHRENQPQHF	TGTGCCAGCAGCCACAGGGAAAATCAGCCCCAGCATTTT
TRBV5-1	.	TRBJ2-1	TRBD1	CASNVQGDFSTEQFF	TGCGCCAGCAACGTACAGGGGGACTTTTCAACTGAGCAGTTCTTC
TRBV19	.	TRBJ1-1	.	CASSIDRTATEAFF	TGTGCCAGTAGTATAGATCGAACAGCCACTGAAGCTTTCTTT
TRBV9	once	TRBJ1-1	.	CASSVVGGRNTEAFF	TGTGCCAGCAGCGTAGTGGGGGGAAGAAACACTGAAGCTTTCTTT
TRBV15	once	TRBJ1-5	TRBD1	CATSRERGTGGQPQHF	TGTGCCACCAGCAGAGAAAGGGGGACAGGGGGCCAGCCCCAGCATTTT
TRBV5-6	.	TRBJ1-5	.	CASSPGGGGQPQHF	TGTGCCAGCAGCCCCGGAGGTGGTGGACAGCCCCAGCATTTT
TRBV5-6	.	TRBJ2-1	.	CASSSDSISYNEQFF	TGTGCCAGCAGCTCAGACAGCATCTCCTACAATGAGCAGTTCTTC
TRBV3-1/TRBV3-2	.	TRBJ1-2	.	CASSQDFRVPGYYGYTF	TGTGCCAGCAGCCAAGACTTCCGGGTCCCCGGATACTATGGCTACACCTTC
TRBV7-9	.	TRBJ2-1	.	CASSLTRDEQFF	TGTGCCAGCAGCCTCACGAGGGATGAGCAGTTCTTC
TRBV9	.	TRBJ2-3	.	CASSFAGSTDTQYF	TGTGCCAGCAGCTTCGCAGGGTCCACAGATACGCAGTATTTT
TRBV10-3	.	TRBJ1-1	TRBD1	CALRTGANTEAFF	TGTGCCCTACGGACAGGGGCGAACACTGAAGCTTTCTTT
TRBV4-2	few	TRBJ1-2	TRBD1	CASSPTGEGYGYTF	TGTGCCAGCAGCCCGACAGGGGAGGGCTATGGCTACACCTTC
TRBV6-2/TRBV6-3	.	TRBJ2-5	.	CASSSSVAETQYF	TGTGCCAGCAGTTCTAGCGTGGCAGAGACCCAGTACTTC
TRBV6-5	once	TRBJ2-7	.	CASSRDPTSYEQYF	TGTGCCAGCAGCAGGGATCCCACATCCTACGAGCAGTACTTC
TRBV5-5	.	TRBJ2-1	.	CASSLALGLSNEQFF	TGTGCCAGCAGCTTGGCCCTAGGACTAAGCAATGAGCAGTTCTTC
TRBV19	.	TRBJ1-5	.	CASSQDSPNQPQHF	TGTGCCAGTAGTCAGGACAGCCCCAATCAGCCCCAGCATTTT
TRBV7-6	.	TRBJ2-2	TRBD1	CASSPKPGQGAAGELFF	TGTGCCAGCAGCCCCAAACCGGGACAGGGGGCGGCCGGGGAGCTGTTTTTT
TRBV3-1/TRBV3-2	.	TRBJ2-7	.	CASSQERERYF	TGTGCCAGCAGCCAAGAACGGGAGCGGTACTTC
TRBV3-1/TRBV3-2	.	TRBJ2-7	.	CASSQDRLASYEQYF	TGTGCCAGCAGCCAAGATCGTCTAGCCTCCTACGAGCAGTACTTC
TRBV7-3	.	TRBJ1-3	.	CASSLSFGNTIYF	TGTGCCAGCAGCCTCTCCTTTGGAAACACCATATATTTT
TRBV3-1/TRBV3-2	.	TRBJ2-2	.	CASSQAVGSGELFF	TGTGCCAGCAGCCAAGCGGTGGGGAGCGGGGAGCTGTTTTTT
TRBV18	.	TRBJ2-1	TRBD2	CASSLRTSGGRNEQFF	TGTGCCAGCTCCCTTCGGACTAGCGGGGGGAGGAATGAGCAGTTCTTC
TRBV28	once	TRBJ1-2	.	CASSQPPWAYGYTF	TGTGCCAGCAGTCAACCCCCGTGGGCGTATGGCTACACCTTC
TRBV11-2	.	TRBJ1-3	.	CASAGRDGRTTGNTIYF	TGTGCCAGCGCCGGGCGGGACGGAAGAACGACTGGAAACACCATATATTTT
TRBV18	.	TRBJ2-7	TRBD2	CASSPEGLAGGEQYF	TGTGCCAGCTCACCCGAGGGACTAGCGGGAGGCGAGCAGTACTTC
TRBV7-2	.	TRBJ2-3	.	CASRRQGTDTQYF	TGTGCCAGCAGGCGCCAGGGCACAGATACGCAGTATTTT
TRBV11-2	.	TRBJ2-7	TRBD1	CASSWTGHEQYF	TGTGCCAGCAGCTGGACAGGACACGAGCAGTACTTC
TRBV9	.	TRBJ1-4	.	CASTSTGGTNEKLFF	TGTGCCAGCACGTCGACGGGGGGGACTAATGAAAAACTGTTTTTT